Below, 3 T cell receptor beta chains from the same sample are listed, as sequenced in a study of T cells in Graves' hyperthyroidism and ophthalmopathy (dated by TCRdb to the late 2010s). Library preparation used multiplex PCR. TCRdb lists the instrument as Illumina HiSeq 2000. Amplification of TCR beta CDR3 regions was carried out from RNA transcripts. The TCR CDR3 was subjected to a first round of RT-PCR using the HTBI primer set and the Qiagen OneStep RT-PCR kit. TCRdb reran the public reads through fastp at Q25 and MiXCR, keeping productive beta chains. Records with the same CDR3 protein are collapsed into one entry carrying the most frequent genes and DNA. This sample holds 560,000 or so distinct CDR3 sequences; 46% were observed only once. Of the sample, 6.5% to 9% falls within the top ten clones. Sequencing was done on a sample of peripheral blood or thyroid tissue (not recorded which). The receptors were gathered from a woman aged 18-29 years with Graves' hyperthyroidism. Donor details come from another sample of the same person, matched by shared clones.

This clonotype appeared many times. The chain links TRBV15 to TRBJ1-1; D may be TRBD1 (6 bases). V was trimmed by 2 bases and J by 8 bases, leaving 12 bases between them. The CDR3 is made up of 13 amino acids. Germline loops: CDR1 LNHNV, CDR2 YYDKDF (reference sequence). The CDR3, as DNA: TGTGCCACCAGCAGACTAGGACAGAGAGAAGCTTTCTTT. Its translation: CATSRLGQREAFF.

This clonotype was picked up a small number of times. This chain connects TRBV4-2 to TRBJ2-5; no clear D. V lost 2 bases and J lost 2, with 6 bases in between. The CDR3 is 13 amino acids. The germline gives CDR1 LGHNA, CDR2 YNFKEQ. DNA of the CDR3: TGTGCCAGCAGCCAATCCAGACAAGAGACCCAGTACTTC. Residues: CASSQSRQETQYF.

The chain recombines TRBV7-2 with TRBJ2-5, with 12 bases that match TRBD2. The ends lost 4 bases at V and 5 bases at J; junction bases unmatched: 14. The germline V gene encodes CDR1 SGHTA and CDR2 FQGNSA. This CDR3 has 18 amino acids. The DNA of the CDR3 is TGTGCCAGCAGCTCCCCCCCCGAACTAGCGGGAGGATGGGAGACCCAGTACTTC. This translates into CASSSPPELAGGWETQYF.